This is a list of T cell receptor beta chains from one sample in a study of cytomegalovirus exposure and HLA in healthy donors. TCRdb's table, derived via immunoSEQ multiplex PCR, lists solely in-frame clones and lacks some. This sample has more than 85,000 clones, with 75% to 85% found just once. The sequencing input was PBMCs. The receptors shown here come from a woman in her late teens or twenties in good health and CMV-seronegative. Each CDR3 is given with its conserved first and last residue. The order of the fields is D gene, V gene, J gene, clone size, CDR3 protein, CDR3 DNA. D genes are given only for firm matches. Part of the rows lack a size; the others show once, few, many or a class for expanded clones.

>NA|TRBV7-3|TRBJ2-2|NA
CASSSTPTGGYTGELFF
TGTGCCAGCAGTTCCACCCCCACGGGGGGCTACACCGGGGAGCTGTTTTTT
>NA|TRBV19|TRBJ2-2|NA
CASSIRRRGPGELFF
TGTGCCAGTAGTATCCGGAGGAGGGGGCCCGGGGAGCTGTTTTTT
>TRBD2|TRBV30|TRBJ2-2|once
CAWNGRGGFSGELFF
TGTGCCTGGAACGGGCGGGGGGGTTTTTCCGGGGAGCTGTTTTTT
>NA|TRBV7-9|TRBJ2-5|NA
CASSVGGRGGGQETQYF
TGTGCCAGCAGCGTCGGGGGACGTGGGGGAGGCCAAGAGACCCAGTACTTC
>NA|TRBV7-8|TRBJ2-6|NA
CASSFPTAGRRTGANVLTF
TGTGCCAGCAGCTTCCCCACGGCAGGGAGGAGGACTGGGGCCAACGTCCTGACTTTC
>TRBD2|TRBV7-9|TRBJ2-1|few
CASSLLAGGMNEQFF
TGTGCCAGCAGCCTGCTAGCGGGGGGTATGAATGAGCAGTTCTTC
>NA|TRBV27|TRBJ1-2|NA
CASSLRAYYGYTF
TGTGCCAGCAGTTTACGAGCTTACTATGGCTACACCTTC
>TRBD2|TRBV5-6|TRBJ2-7|NA
CASSKSLAGVMAEQYF
TGTGCCAGCAGCAAATCCCTAGCGGGAGTCATGGCCGAGCAGTACTTC
>NA|TRBV9|TRBJ2-1|NA
CASSVEWGTGAPNEQFF
TGTGCCAGCAGCGTAGAGTGGGGAACGGGAGCCCCCAATGAGCAGTTCTTC
>TRBD1|TRBV7-9|TRBJ1-6|NA
CASSRDWTATGDSPLHF
TGTGCCAGCAGCCGAGACTGGACCGCGACAGGGGATTCACCCCTCCACTTT
>TRBD2|TRBV7-2|TRBJ2-1|NA
CASSPRTSWNEQFF
TGTGCCAGCAGCCCCCGGACTAGCTGGAATGAGCAGTTCTTC
>TRBD2|TRBV5-4|TRBJ2-7|NA
CASSIQLAALYEQYF
TGTGCCAGCAGCATCCAGCTAGCGGCCCTTTACGAGCAGTACTTC
>TRBD2|TRBV5-1|TRBJ2-1|NA
CASSFTSGVNYNEQFF
TGCGCCAGCAGCTTCACTAGCGGGGTTAACTACAATGAGCAGTTCTTC
>TRBD2|TRBV30|TRBJ2-3|NA
CAWTSGEASDTQYF
TGTGCCTGGACTAGCGGGGAGGCTTCCGATACGCAGTATTTT
>TRBD1|TRBV7-9|TRBJ2-7|NA
CASSSRDRGFSYEQYF
TGTGCCAGCAGCTCCCGGGACAGGGGCTTCTCCTACGAGCAGTACTTC
>TRBD2|TRBV4-1|TRBJ2-3|NA
CASSQSPGGPTDTQYF
TGCGCCAGCAGCCAATCCCCGGGGGGGCCAACAGATACGCAGTATTTT
>NA|TRBV19|TRBJ1-1|NA
CASSINTARGEAFF
TGTGCCAGTAGTATTAACACGGCCAGGGGTGAAGCTTTCTTT
>TRBD2|TRBV2|TRBJ2-5|NA
CASRLGLAGGPGETQYF
TGTGCCAGCAGGTTGGGACTAGCGGGGGGGCCCGGGGAGACCCAGTACTTC
>NA|TRBV4-2|TRBJ2-7|NA
CASSREESSFYEQYF
TGTGCCAGCAGCCGCGAAGAAAGTAGTTTCTACGAGCAGTACTTC
>TRBD1|TRBV5-1|TRBJ1-2|NA
CASSPPGQNYGYTF
TGCGCCAGCAGCCCACCGGGACAGAACTATGGCTACACCTTC
>NA|TRBV19|TRBJ2-1|NA
CASSIATLGGADDEQFF
TGTGCCAGTAGTATAGCTACCTTGGGGGGGGCGGACGATGAGCAGTTCTTC
>TRBD1|TRBV6-4|TRBJ2-3|NA
CASSDGTGDTDTQYF
TGTGCCAGCAGTGATGGGACAGGGGACACAGATACGCAGTATTTT
>TRBD2|TRBV19|TRBJ2-1|NA
CASSIVSGSDEQFF
TGTGCCAGTAGTATAGTTAGCGGGAGCGATGAGCAGTTCTTC
>NA|TRBV6-4|TRBJ2-2|medium-sized
CASSVSGTGELFF
TGTGCCAGCAGTGTCTCCGGCACCGGGGAGCTGTTTTTT
>TRBD1|TRBV28|TRBJ2-1|NA
CASSSGDRVRNEQFF
TGTGCCAGCAGTTCTGGGGACAGGGTCAGGAATGAGCAGTTCTTC
>NA|TRBV7-2|TRBJ2-7|NA
CASSPRDNSYYEQYF
TGTGCCAGCAGCCCCCGGGACAACTCCTACTACGAGCAGTACTTC
>TRBD1|TRBV9|TRBJ2-3|NA
CASSVATSTGVSTDTQYF
TGTGCCAGCAGCGTAGCCACTTCGACAGGGGTTAGCACAGATACGCAGTATTTT
>NA|TRBV27|TRBJ1-1|NA
CASSFNSHVLEAFF
TGTGCCAGCAGTTTCAACAGTCACGTTCTTGAAGCTTTCTTT
>NA|TRBV2|TRBJ1-5|NA
CASSSSARGDQPQHF
TGTGCCAGCAGTTCGTCCGCGCGGGGAGATCAGCCCCAGCATTTT
>NA|TRBV6-1|TRBJ2-2|NA
CASSEDTLNTGELLF
TGTGCCAGCAGTGAAGACACCCTTAACACCGGGGAGCTGCTTTTT
>TRBD2|TRBV28|TRBJ2-1|NA
CASSPYGAGGPQFF
TGTGCCAGCAGTCCCTATGGAGCGGGAGGGCCCCAGTTCTTC
>NA|TRBV28|TRBJ1-1|NA
CASSFYPATVKQGVNTEAFF
TGTGCCAGCAGTTTTTACCCAGCTACGGTAAAACAAGGGGTGAACACTGAAGCTTTCTTT
>NA|TRBV7-9|TRBJ2-5|NA
CASSLSLTRESQETQYF
TGTGCCAGCAGCCTATCCTTAACCCGGGAGAGCCAAGAGACCCAGTACTTC
>TRBD2|TRBV27|TRBJ2-1|NA
CASSLSGTSLLNEQFF
TGTGCCAGCAGTTTGTCCGGGACTAGTTTGCTCAATGAGCAGTTCTTC
>TRBD1|TRBV27|TRBJ1-2|few
CASSLTRGLAVNYGYTF
TGTGCCAGCAGCCTGACAAGGGGGCTGGCGGTTAACTATGGCTACACCTTC
>TRBD1|TRBV2|TRBJ1-3|once
CASRRDSAGNTIYF
TGTGCCAGCAGACGGGACAGCGCAGGAAACACCATATATTTT
>NA|TRBV6-6|TRBJ1-2|once
CASSPTANYGYTF
TGTGCCAGCAGCCCGACAGCCAACTATGGCTACACCTTC
>TRBD2|TRBV4-3|TRBJ2-3|once
CASSQDLAGGDTQYF
TGCGCCAGCAGCCAGGATCTAGCGGGAGGAGATACGCAGTATTTT
>TRBD1|TRBV30|TRBJ2-3|NA
CAWGSNRGSADTQYF
TGTGCCTGGGGATCGAACAGGGGTAGCGCAGATACGCAGTATTTT
>NA|TRBV5-8|TRBJ2-5|NA
CASNRGVQETQYF
TGTGCCAGTAACCGAGGAGTCCAAGAGACCCAGTACTTC
>NA|TRBV5-1|TRBJ1-2|NA
CASSLVVSNGGYGYTF
TGCGCCAGCAGCTTGGTAGTTAGTAACGGCGGATATGGCTACACCTTC
>NA|TRBV27|TRBJ1-1|NA
CASSYGGTYTEAFF
TGTGCCAGCAGTTACGGGGGGACATACACTGAAGCTTTCTTT
>NA|TRBV19|TRBJ1-2|NA
CASKIPDKAGYGYTF
TGTGCCAGTAAAATTCCGGACAAGGCAGGCTATGGCTACACCTTC
>NA|TRBV5-8|TRBJ1-3|NA
CASSLGGFRVISGNTIYF
TGTGCCAGCAGCTTGGGAGGTTTCAGGGTGATCTCTGGAAACACCATATATTTT
>NA|TRBV19|TRBJ1-2|NA
CASSPADVGLGGGYTF
TGTGCCAGTAGTCCCGCGGACGTAGGGTTGGGAGGTGGCTACACCTTC
>NA|TRBV6-5|TRBJ2-3|NA
CASSYSIRDTQYF
TGTGCCAGCAGTTACTCGATCAGGGATACGCAGTATTTT
>NA|TRBV14|TRBJ2-1|NA
CASSQVGLARVYNEQFF
TGTGCCAGCAGCCAAGTTGGGCTAGCGAGAGTCTACAATGAGCAGTTCTTC
>NA|TRBV27|TRBJ1-2|NA
CASSLWGGRGYTF
TGTGCCAGCAGTTTATGGGGCGGCCGGGGCTACACCTTC
>TRBD1|TRBV30|TRBJ1-3|NA
CAWSRDRDSGNTIYF
TGTGCCTGGAGTCGCGACAGGGACTCTGGAAACACCATATATTTT
>TRBD2|TRBV19|TRBJ2-7|once
CASSINGRVHEQYF
TGTGCCAGTAGTATCAACGGGAGGGTCCACGAGCAGTACTTC
>NA|TRBV7-9|TRBJ2-7|NA
CASSLRDIYEQYF
TGTGCCAGCAGCCTACGGGACATCTACGAGCAGTACTTC
>NA|TRBV7-9|TRBJ2-5|NA
CSSSLSPLGKTQYF
TGTTCCAGCAGCTTAAGCCCTCTCGGGAAGACCCAGTACTTC
>TRBD2|TRBV7-2|TRBJ2-3|NA
CASSLLAGGPDTQYF
TGTGCCAGCAGCTTATTGGCGGGAGGCCCAGATACGCAGTATTTT
>NA|TRBV4-1|TRBJ2-7|few
CASSQDSREQYF
TGCGCCAGCAGCCAAGATTCGCGGGAGCAGTACTTC
>TRBD2|TRBV30|TRBJ2-3|NA
CAWGRLAGISTDTQYF
TGTGCCTGGGGTCGACTAGCGGGGATTAGCACAGATACGCAGTATTTT
>NA|TRBV6-4|TRBJ2-7|NA
CASSDSDEGPSSYEQYF
TGTGCCAGCAGTGACTCAGACGAGGGCCCGAGCTCCTACGAGCAGTACTTC
>NA|TRBV7-9|TRBJ1-2|NA
CASSSDMAGYTF
TGTGCCAGCAGCTCGGACATGGCCGGCTACACCTTC
>TRBD1|TRBV10-1|TRBJ2-7|few
CASSPHRTGEMPAYEQYF
TGCGCCAGCAGTCCGCACCGGACAGGGGAAATGCCAGCCTACGAGCAGTACTTC
>TRBD2|TRBV28|TRBJ2-7|once
CASTRLAGGQDEQYF
TGTGCCAGCACCCGACTAGCGGGAGGGCAGGACGAGCAGTACTTC